These 22 T cell receptor beta chains were sequenced from one sample in a study of identical twins. TCRdb called the 5' RACE reads again in MiXCR, with one record for every CDR3 protein. The table has 600,000 to 700,000 distinct CDR3 sequences, 21% seen once. This sample was also put to use in a study of T cells expressing NK-cell markers.

Sequencing was done on a sample of PBMCs. These receptor sequences come from a young woman in good health.

The genes are TRBV20-1 and TRBJ1-1; D unclear. Germline V gives CDR1 DFQATT, CDR2 SNEGSKA (reference sequence). This CDR3 has 15 residues. Trimming took off 0 bases at V and 1 base at J, with 12 bases between the two ends. The CDR3 sequence: CSARDMRRQNTEAFF. Written as DNA, the CDR3 is TGCAGTGCTAGAGATATGAGACGGCAGAACACTGAAGCTTTCTTT.

J is TRBJ2-1 and V is TRBV20-1; 7 bases are a match to TRBD2. CDR1 and CDR2 from the germline V gene are DFQATT and SNEGSKA (reference sequence). The length of the CDR3 is 15 residues. Trimming cost V 3 bases and J 3 bases; bases outside gene matches: 8. CDR3 loop: CSARGRASGYNEQFF. The CDR3 DNA is TGCAGTGCTAGGGGGAGGGCTAGCGGCTACAATGAGCAGTTCTTC.

The gene calls are TRBV5-1 and TRBJ2-7, with 10 bases matching TRBD1. V dropped 4 bases and J dropped 7; count of bases not matched to a gene: 11. Germline CDR1 SGHRS, CDR2 YFSETQ. This CDR3 has 15 residues. The CDR3 loop reads CASSDPGQGKVEQYF. The CDR3, as DNA: TGCGCCAGCAGCGACCCGGGACAGGGGAAGGTGGAGCAGTACTTC.

The sample holds a few counts of this clonotype. The rearrangement joins TRBV12-3 or TRBV12-4 to TRBJ1-1; D gene uncertain. The CDR3 is 12 amino acids. V was cut by 2 bases and J by 7 bases, with 8 bases left in between. Here the CDR3 reads CASSLYVREAFF. CDR3 in DNA: TGTGCCAGCAGTTTATATGTCCGTGAAGCTTTCTTT.

The rearrangement joins TRBV5-1 to TRBJ2-3, with D possibly TRBD2 on 6 matching bases. The CDR3 covers 14 residues. CDR1 and CDR2 from the germline V gene are SGHRS and YFSETQ. The germline V and J ends were trimmed by 4 bases and 6 bases, with 15 bases remaining between them. In nucleotides, the CDR3 is TGCGCCAGCAGCCCGCTGTCGGGGGATGATACGCAGTATTTT. Its protein is CASSPLSGDDTQYF.

This sequence joins TRBV20-1 and TRBJ1-5; D gene ambiguous. The V end was cut by 2 bases, the J end by 0 bases, with 5 bases between. The CDR3 covers 13 residues. Germline-derived CDR1 and CDR2 are DFQATT and SNEGSKA (reference sequence). The CDR3 loop is CSARRSSNQPQHF. In DNA, the CDR3 is TGCAGTGCTAGAAGGAGTAGCAATCAGCCCCAGCATTTT.

V and J are TRBV25-1 and TRBJ1-1, with D tentatively TRBD1 (5 bases). This CDR3 has 16 amino acids. Germline loops: CDR1 MGHDK, CDR2 SYGVNS. The germline V and J ends were trimmed by 4 bases and 2 bases, with 17 bases remaining between them. The CDR3 sequence: CASSARTGTRNTEAFF. The CDR3, as DNA: TGTGCCAGCAGTGCCCGCACCGGGACGCGTAACACTGAAGCTTTCTTT.

This clonotype was counted many times. The J gene is TRBJ1-2, the V gene TRBV29-1; no clear D gene. The germline CDR1 and CDR2 sequences are SQVTM and ANQGSEA. V dropped 4 bases and J dropped 5 bases, with 8 bases sitting between them. The CDR3 length is 11 residues. CDR3 region: CSVVYRYGYTF. CDR3 coding DNA: TGCAGCGTTGTTTACCGGTATGGCTACACCTTC.

This clonotype came up a few times. The chain recombines TRBV5-1 with TRBJ1-2; D uncertain. CDR1 is SGHRS, CDR2 YFSETQ, per germline. The CDR3 consists of 11 residues. Trimming took off 5 bases at V and 10 bases at J, with 12 bases between the two ends. The CDR3 nucleotides are TGCGCCAGCAGAGATCTTGAGGCCTACACCTTC. The encoded protein is CASRDLEAYTF.

This clonotype has a handful of counts. This chain connects TRBV7-3 to TRBJ2-2; 7 bases align to TRBD1. V shed 1 base, J shed 1 base, and the junction held 9 bases outside the gene matches. CDR3 length: 18 residues. Germline V gene data show CDR1 as SGHTA and CDR2 as FQGTGA. The DNA for the CDR3 is TGTGCCAGCAGCTTAATGGCACAAGGGGGCAAGAACACCGGGGAGCTGTTTTTT. It codes for CASSLMAQGGKNTGELFF.

The CDR3: CASSPLLAGSNEQFF. DNA of the CDR3: TGTGCCAGCAGCCCCCTCCTAGCGGGGTCGAATGAGCAGTTCTTC. This chain uses TRBV7-2 with TRBJ2-1, with TRBD2 identical over 9 bases. The CDR3 totals 15 residues. Germline CDR1 SGHTA, CDR2 FQGNSA. V shed 5 bases, J shed 7 bases, and the junction held 9 bases outside the gene matches.

J is TRBJ1-2 and V is TRBV7-9; TRBD1 aligns across 12 bases. Losses at the gene ends were 5 bases for V and 0 bases for J; bases not matched to a gene: 7. Germline assignment: CDR1 SEHNR and CDR2 FQNEAQ (reference sequence). CDR3 length equals 17 residues. The CDR3 loop is CASSVTGTGGTNYGYTF. The CDR3 nucleotides read TGTGCCAGCAGCGTCACCGGGACAGGGGGCACTAACTATGGCTACACCTTC.

This clonotype has a single count. The chain recombines TRBV7-2 with TRBJ2-4, with 10 bases fitting TRBD2. Germline assignment: CDR1 SGHTA and CDR2 FQGNSA. The CDR3 is made up of 15 amino acids. Trimming removed 5 bases from V and 4 bases from J; junction bases left unmatched: 5. The CDR3 nucleotides are TGTGCCAGCAGCCTGACTAGCGGGCTTAAAAACATTCAGTACTTC. The encoded protein is CASSLTSGLKNIQYF. The variable domain in full, with the rest retrieved from reference TRBV7-2 and TRBJ2-4, is GAGVSQSPSNKVTEKGKDVELRCDPISGHTALYWYRQSLGQGLEFLIYFQGNSAPDKSGLPSDRFSAERTGGSVSTLTIQRTQQEDSAVYLCASSLTSGLKNIQYFGAGTRLSVL.

This clonotype was counted ten times or more. The chain carries TRBV5-1 and TRBJ1-6; perhaps TRBD1 as D (6 bases). The CDR3 has 13 amino acids. CDR1 SGHRS and CDR2 YFSETQ come from the germline V gene. Trimming left V 4 bases short and J 7 bases short, with 9 bases between. The chain's CDR3 is CASSEGVNSPLHF. The CDR3 region has the DNA TGCGCCAGCAGCGAGGGGGTGAATTCACCCCTCCACTTT.

This chain joins TRBV20-1 and TRBJ2-2; D is unresolved. V was clipped by 1 base and J by 1 base, with 7 bases between them. CDR1 and CDR2 from the germline V gene are DFQATT and SNEGSKA (reference sequence). This CDR3 contains 14 residues. In nucleotides, the CDR3 is TGCAGTGCTAGAGCGAAGGGGAACACCGGGGAGCTGTTTTTT. This sequence encodes CSARAKGNTGELFF.

This clonotype was seen more than once but under ten times. The V call is TRBV7-2, the J call TRBJ1-2; D is uncertain. The V end lost 2 bases, the J end lost 5 bases, and 15 bases lay between the germline ends. The germline V gene has CDR1 SGHTA and CDR2 FQGNSA. The length of the CDR3 is 15 residues. The CDR3 region has the DNA TGTGCCAGCAGCTTATACACGGGAAGAGGGTATGGCTACACCTTC. It yields the protein CASSLYTGRGYGYTF.

This clonotype was picked up many times. The rearrangement links TRBV20-1 to TRBJ2-3; 8 bases match TRBD2. CDR3 size: 14 residues. The germline V gene encodes CDR1 DFQATT and CDR2 SNEGSKA (reference sequence). The CDR3 region has the DNA TGCAGCGGCGGAACTAGCGGAACCTCAGATACGCAGTATTTT. Amino acid sequence: CSGGTSGTSDTQYF.

DNA of the CDR3: TGCAGTGCTAGCTTACTAGCGGGAATGATCAATGAGCAGTTCTTC. This translates into CSASLLAGMINEQFF. This chain uses TRBV20-1 with TRBJ2-1, with 10 bases matching TRBD2. CDR3 length equals 15 residues. The junction had 8 bases not matched to a gene; V was cut back by 3 bases and J by 6 bases. CDR1 DFQATT and CDR2 SNEGSKA come from the germline V gene (reference sequence).

This clonotype was recorded a few times. The chain links TRBV7-9 to TRBJ1-2, with 11 bases that match TRBD1. The germline gives CDR1 SEHNR, CDR2 FQNEAQ (reference sequence). CDR3 length: 15 residues. J was trimmed by 7 bases and V by 5 bases; bases with no gene match: 9. CDR3 DNA: TGTGCCAGCAGCGATTGGACAGGGGGCGCGGGTGGCTACACCTTC. This gives the protein CASSDWTGGAGGYTF.

This clonotype has a count of ten or more. The V call is TRBV27, the J call TRBJ1-5; the D is unclear. The germline V gene encodes CDR1 MNHEY and CDR2 SMNVEV (reference sequence). Trimming cost V 2 bases and J 5 bases, with 7 bases left between them. This CDR3 region has 13 residues. CDR3 in amino acids: CASSLQAYQPQHF. CDR3 bases: TGTGCCAGCAGTTTACAGGCCTATCAGCCCCAGCATTTT.

This clonotype was detected a few times. This chain connects TRBV5-5 to TRBJ2-7, with TRBD2 matching over 13 bases. Germline-derived CDR1 and CDR2 are SGHKS and YYEKEE (reference sequence). The CDR3 spans 16 residues. After removal of 0 bases from V and 3 bases from J, the junction contained 3 bases not matched to a gene. CDR3 nucleotides: TGTGCCAGCAGCTTGGGGACTAGCGGGGGAAACTACGAGCAGTACTTC. Amino acid sequence: CASSLGTSGGNYEQYF. Complete variable domain (other parts from reference TRBV5-5 and TRBJ2-7): DAGVTQSPTHLIKTRGQQVTLRCSPISGHKSVSWYQQVLGQGPQFIFQYYEKEERGRGNFPDRFSARQFPNYSSELNVNALLLGDSALYLCASSLGTSGGNYEQYFGPGTRLTVT.

The rearrangement links TRBV7-2 to TRBJ2-1, with D possibly matching TRBD1 (6 bases). V lost 3 bases and J 6 bases, leaving 18 bases between the germline ends. Germline V gene data show CDR1 as SGHTA and CDR2 as FQGNSA. This CDR3 spans 16 amino acids. The CDR3 reads CASSFATGRFSNEQFF. Written as DNA, the CDR3 is TGTGCCAGCAGCTTCGCTACAGGGCGCTTTTCCAATGAGCAGTTCTTC.